This T cell receptor beta chain emerged from a study of quantifying T cell responses using KT2 cells. Study-level information: cDNA was made from DNase-treated RNA using alpha and beta constant primers.

The cDNA 3' end received a ligated oligonucleotide with a UMI. First-round PCR used about 4 cycles and beta primers RC1.1 and RC1.2 covering TRBC1 and TRBC2. MiXCR, run by TCRdb on the UMI-ligation and nested PCR reads, gives a single entry per CDR3 protein. Here the sample spans tens of thousands of distinct CDR3 sequences, roughly 11% being singletons. The CDR3 sequence is 15 residues long. Per the germline V gene, CDR1 is SNHLY and CDR2 is FYNNEI. Deletions cut 5 bases from V and 0 bases from J, with 12 bases between. This clonotype showed up just a few times. The clonotype originates from a human donor. Sequencing input: PBMCs spiked with cells of the T cell clone KT2. V usage is TRBV2 and J usage is TRBJ2-3; no definite D call. Here the CDR3 reads CASSSRMTSTDTQYF. CDR3 DNA sequence: TGTGCCAGCAGTTCGCGGATGACTAGCACAGATACGCAGTATTTT.